Each of the 4 T cell receptor beta chains below was sequenced from the same sample in a study of shared clonotypes between healthy human individuals. Libraries were prepared by immunoSEQ multiplex PCR; TCRdb keeps only in-frame clonotypes and omits some of them. The sample contains about 600,000 clones, almost 97% of which appear only once. The sequencing sample was made of naive CD4+ T cells sorted from blood. Indicated subset: CD45RA+ positively selected. These receptors originate from a woman aged 25 to 39 in good health.

Notes on this clone: This sample also contains other DNA sequences that code for the same CDR3. V gene TRBV5-4 combines with J gene TRBJ2-3; 8 nucleotides align to TRBD1. V shed 0 bases and J 4 bases; nucleotides not matched to a gene: 1. CDR3 length equals 14 residues. Germline V gene sequence: CDR1 SGHNT, CDR2 YYREEE (reference sequence). The CDR3 DNA is TGTGCCAGCAGCTTGGCACAGGGGGCAGATACGCAGTATTTT. It codes for CASSLAQGADTQYF.

In regard to this clone: One end of the junction fails to match germline, which may point to a read error. The chain combines TRBV28 with TRBJ1-4; no clear D. CDR1 and CDR2 (germline): MDHEN, SYDVKM. The CDR3 covers 11 residues. CDR3 nucleotides: TGTGCCAGCCGTTTTAATGAAAAACTGTTTTTT. The encoded protein is CASRFNEKLFF. The variable domain in full, with the rest retrieved from reference TRBV28 and TRBJ1-4, is DVKVTQSSRYLVKRTGEKVFLECVQDMDHENMFWYRQDPGLGLRLIYFSYDVKMKEKGDIPEGYSVSREKKERFSLILESASTNQTSMYLCASRFNEKLFFGSGTQLSVL.

V usage is TRBV10-3 and J usage is TRBJ1-2, with D unresolved. Germline V gene lookup returns CDR1 ENHRY and CDR2 SYGVKD. The ends were cut back, 5 bases at V and 6 bases at J, with 16 bases in the middle. The CDR3 loop spans 14 amino acids. The CDR3 sequence: CAISSRAQVNGYTF. CDR3 in DNA: TGTGCCATCAGTTCCCGGGCCCAAGTGAATGGCTACACCTTC.

This chain joins TRBV6-6 and TRBJ2-7; 7 nucleotides match TRBD1. This CDR3 contains 15 residues. Germline lookup yields CDR1 MNHNY and CDR2 SVGAGI (reference sequence). V was clipped by 3 bases and J by 0 bases; unmatched bases: 5. CDR3 in amino acids: CASSYGQVSSYEQYF. As DNA, the CDR3 is TGTGCCAGCAGTTATGGACAGGTTAGCTCCTACGAGCAGTACTTC.